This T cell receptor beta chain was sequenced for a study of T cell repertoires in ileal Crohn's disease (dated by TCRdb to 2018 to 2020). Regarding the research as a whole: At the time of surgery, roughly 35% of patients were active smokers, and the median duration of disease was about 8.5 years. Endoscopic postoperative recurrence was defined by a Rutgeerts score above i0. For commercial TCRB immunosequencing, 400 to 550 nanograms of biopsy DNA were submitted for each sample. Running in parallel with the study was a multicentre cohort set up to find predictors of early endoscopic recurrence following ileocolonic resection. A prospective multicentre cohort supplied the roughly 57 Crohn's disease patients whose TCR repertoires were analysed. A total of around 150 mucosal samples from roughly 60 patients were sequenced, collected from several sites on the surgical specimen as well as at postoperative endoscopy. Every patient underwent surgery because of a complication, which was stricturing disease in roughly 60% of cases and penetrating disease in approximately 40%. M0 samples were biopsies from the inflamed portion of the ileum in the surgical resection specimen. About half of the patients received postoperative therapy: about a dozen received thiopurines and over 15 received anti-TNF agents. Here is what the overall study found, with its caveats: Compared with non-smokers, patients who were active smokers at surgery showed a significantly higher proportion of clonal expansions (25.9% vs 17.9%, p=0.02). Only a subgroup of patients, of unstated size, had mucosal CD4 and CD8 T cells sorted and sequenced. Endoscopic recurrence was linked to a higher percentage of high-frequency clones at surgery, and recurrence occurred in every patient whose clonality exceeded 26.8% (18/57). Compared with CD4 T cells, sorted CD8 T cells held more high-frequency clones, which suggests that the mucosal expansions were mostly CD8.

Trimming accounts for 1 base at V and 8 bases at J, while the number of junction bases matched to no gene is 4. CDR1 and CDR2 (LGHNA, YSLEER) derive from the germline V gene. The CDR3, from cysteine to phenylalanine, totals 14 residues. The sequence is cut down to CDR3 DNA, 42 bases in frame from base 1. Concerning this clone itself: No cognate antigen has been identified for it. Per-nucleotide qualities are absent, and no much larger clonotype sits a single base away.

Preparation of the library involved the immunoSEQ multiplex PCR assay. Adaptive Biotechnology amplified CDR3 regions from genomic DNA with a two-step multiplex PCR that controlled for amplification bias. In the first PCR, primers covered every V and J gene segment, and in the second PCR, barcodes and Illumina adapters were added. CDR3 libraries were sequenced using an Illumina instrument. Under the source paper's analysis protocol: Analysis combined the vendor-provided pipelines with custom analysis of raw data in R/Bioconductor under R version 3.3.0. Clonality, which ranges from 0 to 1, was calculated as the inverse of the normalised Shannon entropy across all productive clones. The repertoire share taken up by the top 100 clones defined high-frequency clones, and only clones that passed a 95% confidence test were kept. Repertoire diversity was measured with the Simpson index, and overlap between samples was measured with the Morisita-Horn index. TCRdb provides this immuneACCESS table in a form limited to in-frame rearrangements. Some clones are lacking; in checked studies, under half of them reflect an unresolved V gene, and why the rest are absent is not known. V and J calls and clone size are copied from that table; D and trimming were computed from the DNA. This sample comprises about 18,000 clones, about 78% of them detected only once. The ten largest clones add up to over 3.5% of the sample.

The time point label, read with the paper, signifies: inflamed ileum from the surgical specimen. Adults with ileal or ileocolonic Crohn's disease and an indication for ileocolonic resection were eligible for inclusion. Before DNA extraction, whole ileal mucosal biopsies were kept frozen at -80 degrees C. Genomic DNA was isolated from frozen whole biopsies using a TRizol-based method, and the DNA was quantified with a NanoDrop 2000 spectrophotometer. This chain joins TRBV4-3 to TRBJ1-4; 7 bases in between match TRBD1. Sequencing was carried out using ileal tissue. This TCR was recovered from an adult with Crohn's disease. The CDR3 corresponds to CASSQGTGGEKLFF. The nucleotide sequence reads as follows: TGCGCCAGCAGCCAAGGGACAGGAGGCGAAAAACTGTTTTTT.